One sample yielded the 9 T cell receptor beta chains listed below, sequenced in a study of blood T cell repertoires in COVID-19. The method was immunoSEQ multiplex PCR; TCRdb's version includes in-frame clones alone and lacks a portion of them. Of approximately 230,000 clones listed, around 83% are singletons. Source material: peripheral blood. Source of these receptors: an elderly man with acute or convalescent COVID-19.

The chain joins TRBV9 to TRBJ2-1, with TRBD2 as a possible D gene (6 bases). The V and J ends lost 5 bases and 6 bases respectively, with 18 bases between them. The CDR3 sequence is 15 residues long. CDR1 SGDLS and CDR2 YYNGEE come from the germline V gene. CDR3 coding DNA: TGTGCCAGCAGTCGTAGTATTAGCGGACCCAATGAGCAGTTCTTC. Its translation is CASSRSISGPNEQFF.

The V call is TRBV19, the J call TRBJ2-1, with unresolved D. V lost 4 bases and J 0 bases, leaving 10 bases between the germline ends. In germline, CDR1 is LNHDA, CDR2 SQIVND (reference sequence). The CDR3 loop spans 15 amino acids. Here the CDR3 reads CASSNLGSSYNEQFF. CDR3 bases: TGTGCCAGTAGTAACCTAGGAAGCTCCTACAATGAGCAGTTCTTC.

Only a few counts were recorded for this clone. DNA for the CDR3: TGCAGTGCTAGTCCAGCCGGGACTAGCGGTTACAATGAGCAGTTCTTC. Protein: CSASPAGTSGYNEQFF. The genes are TRBV20-1 and TRBJ2-1; 11 nucleotides align to TRBD2. Looked up from germline, CDR1 is DFQATT and CDR2 is SNEGSKA (reference sequence). J lost 4 bases, V lost 3 bases, and 8 bases had no gene match. This CDR3 spans 16 amino acids.

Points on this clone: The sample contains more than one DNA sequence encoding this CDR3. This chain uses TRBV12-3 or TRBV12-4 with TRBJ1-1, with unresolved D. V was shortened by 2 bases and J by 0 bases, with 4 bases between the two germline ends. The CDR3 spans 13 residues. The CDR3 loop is CASSLLMNTEAFF. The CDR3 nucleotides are TGTGCCAGCAGTTTACTAATGAACACTGAAGCTTTCTTT.

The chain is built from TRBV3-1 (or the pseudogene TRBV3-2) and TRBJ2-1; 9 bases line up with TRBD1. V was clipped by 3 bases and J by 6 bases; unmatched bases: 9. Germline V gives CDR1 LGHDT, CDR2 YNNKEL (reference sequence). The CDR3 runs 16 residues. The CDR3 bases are TGTGCCAGCAGCCAGGGAACAGGGGGCGGCATCAATGAGCAGTTCTTC. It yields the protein CASSQGTGGGINEQFF.

The CDR3 DNA sequence: TGTGCCTGGGCTACAGTGATGAACACTGAAGCTTTCTTT. Translation: CAWATVMNTEAFF. The chain uses TRBV30 and TRBJ1-1; D ambiguous. This CDR3 contains 13 residues. Trimming removed 5 bases from V and 0 bases from J, with 10 bases in between. Germline assignment: CDR1 GTSNPN and CDR2 SVGIG (reference sequence).

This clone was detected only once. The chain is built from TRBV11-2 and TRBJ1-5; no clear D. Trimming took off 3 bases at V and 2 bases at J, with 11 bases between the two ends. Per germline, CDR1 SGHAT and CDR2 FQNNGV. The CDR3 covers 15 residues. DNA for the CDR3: TGTGCCAGCAGCTTGACGGGATGGGGCAATCAGCCCCAGCATTTT. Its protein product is CASSLTGWGNQPQHF.

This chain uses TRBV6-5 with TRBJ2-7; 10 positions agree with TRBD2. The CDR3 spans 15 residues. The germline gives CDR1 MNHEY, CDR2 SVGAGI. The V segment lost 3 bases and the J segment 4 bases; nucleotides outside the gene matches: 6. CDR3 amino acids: CASSYQRGGFYEQYF. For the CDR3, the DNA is TGTGCCAGCAGTTATCAGCGGGGGGGATTTTACGAGCAGTACTTC.

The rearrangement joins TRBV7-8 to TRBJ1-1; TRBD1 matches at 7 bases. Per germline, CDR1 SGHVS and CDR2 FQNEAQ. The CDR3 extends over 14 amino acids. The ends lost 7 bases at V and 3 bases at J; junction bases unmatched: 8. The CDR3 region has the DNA TGTGCCAGCATCCAAGGGGGCGTCGACACTGAAGCTTTCTTT. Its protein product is CASIQGGVDTEAFF.